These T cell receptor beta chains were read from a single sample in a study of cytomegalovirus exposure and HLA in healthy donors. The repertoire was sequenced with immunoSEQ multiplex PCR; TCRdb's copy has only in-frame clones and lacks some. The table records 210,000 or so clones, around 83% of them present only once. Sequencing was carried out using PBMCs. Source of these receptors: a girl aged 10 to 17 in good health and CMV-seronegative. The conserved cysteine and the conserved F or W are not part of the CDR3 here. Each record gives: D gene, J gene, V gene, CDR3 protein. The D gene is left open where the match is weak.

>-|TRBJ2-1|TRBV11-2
ASSLGASWF
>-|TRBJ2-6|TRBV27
ASKAPGGANVLT
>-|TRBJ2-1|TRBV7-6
ASSLGSFDEQF
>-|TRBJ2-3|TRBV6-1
ASSFGDTDTQY
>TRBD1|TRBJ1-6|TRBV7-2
ASSLVGTGKNSPLH
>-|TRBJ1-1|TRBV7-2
ASSSSGFIAF
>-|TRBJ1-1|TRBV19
ASSIGTGNTEAF
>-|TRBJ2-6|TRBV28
ASSSTGSGANVLT
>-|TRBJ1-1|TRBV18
ASSPQPRQSMNTEAF
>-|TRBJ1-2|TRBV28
ASSIEGVLSNDRGYT
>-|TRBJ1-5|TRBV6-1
ASSLDGEDQPQH
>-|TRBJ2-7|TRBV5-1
ASSLEQGYEQY
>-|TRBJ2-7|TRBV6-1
ASSVYKKYEQY
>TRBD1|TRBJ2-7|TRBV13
ASSATTGTGVYEQY
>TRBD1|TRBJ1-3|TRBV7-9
ASSLERRTGAGNTIY
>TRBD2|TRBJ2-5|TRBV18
ASSPPGGLTYQETQY
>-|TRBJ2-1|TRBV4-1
ASSQEKGPYNEQF
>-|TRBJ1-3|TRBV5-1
ASSPATSGNTIY
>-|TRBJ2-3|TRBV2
ASSDFARTDTQY
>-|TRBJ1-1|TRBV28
ASSPVVQYTEAF
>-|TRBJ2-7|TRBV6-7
ASSYSKGGTRVAQGVHEQY
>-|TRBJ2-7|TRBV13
ASSFLRQANYEQY
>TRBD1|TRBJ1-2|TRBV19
ASKLGTGSTKFYGYT
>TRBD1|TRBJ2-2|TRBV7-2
ASSAQGASNTGELF
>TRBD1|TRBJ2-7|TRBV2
ASRGDSNYEQY
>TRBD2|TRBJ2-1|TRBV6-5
ASKRGGGEQF
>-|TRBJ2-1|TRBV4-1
ASSQDGAYNEQF
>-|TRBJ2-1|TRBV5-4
ASSRGSYNEQF
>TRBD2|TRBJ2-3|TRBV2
ASTRASGGAEDTQY
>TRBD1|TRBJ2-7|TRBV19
ASRDREYEQY
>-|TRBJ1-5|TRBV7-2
ASSLMGPGGGQPQH
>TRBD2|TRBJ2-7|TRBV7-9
ASSGGRGTSDGEQY
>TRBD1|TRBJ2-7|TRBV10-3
ATGTGVSYEQY
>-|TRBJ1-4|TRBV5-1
ASSGDTDEKLF
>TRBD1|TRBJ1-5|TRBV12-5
ARGTGPNQPQH
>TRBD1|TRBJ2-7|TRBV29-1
SVGTGYEQY
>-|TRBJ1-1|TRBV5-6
ASSFRRSGPMNTEAF
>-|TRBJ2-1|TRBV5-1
ASSLDRDSLNEQF
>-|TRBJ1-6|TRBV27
ASRFRDNGYSPLH
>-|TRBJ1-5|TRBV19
ASSIGRNNQPQH
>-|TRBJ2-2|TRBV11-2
ASSLVGQRMNTGELF